This T cell receptor (beta chain) was obtained from a study of T cells in Graves' hyperthyroidism and ophthalmopathy. Regarding the study as a whole: The blood repertoire included most of the expanded thyroid clonotypes above 0.001.

Amplification targeted TCR beta CDR3 regions from RNA transcripts. Carried out on the TCR CDR3, a first-round RT-PCR used the HTBI primer set. TCRdb ran MiXCR on the multiplex PCR reads and lists one entry per CDR3 protein. The data hold about 500,000 distinct CDR3 sequences, with 46% observed a single time. CDR3 size: 16 residues. Germline CDR1 is SNHLY and CDR2 is FYNNEI. V gave up 3 bases and J gave up 4 bases, with 16 bases separating them. Many counts were recorded for this clonotype. Its antigen is not identified. Sequenced sample: peripheral blood or thyroid tissue (not recorded which). The V gene is TRBV2, the J gene TRBJ1-5; D may be TRBD1 (5 bases). The sequence came from an adult woman with Graves' disease, either hyperthyroidism or ophthalmopathy (not recorded which). The CDR3 spells CASSDRGTGLNQPQHF. The DNA of the CDR3 is TGTGCCAGCAGTGACCGGGGCACAGGCCTTAATCAGCCCCAGCATTTT.